This T cell receptor beta chain was sequenced in a study of CD8 T cells in ankylosing spondylitis. The CDR3 sequence is 14 residues long. Germline lookup yields CDR1 ENHRY and CDR2 SYGVKD. Germline trimming cut 2 bases from V and 10 bases from J; bases unmatched to any gene: 8. This clonotype came up many times. MiXCR, applied by TCRdb to the 5' RACE reads, yields one record per CDR3 protein. Among some 240,000 distinct CDR3 sequences, more than 20% were seen once, and the ten largest hold roughly 0.67%. The clonotype comes from a male donor with ankylosing spondylitis or in good health (not recorded which). Sequencing was performed on blood, either unsorted or a sorted T cell fraction (not recorded which). The chain employs TRBV10-3 and TRBJ2-3; TRBD1 agrees at 8 bases. CDR3 nucleotides: TGTGCCATCAGTGAGGCAGGGGGCGCTCAGGCGCAGTATTTT. Translated: CAISEAGGAQAQYF.